The 28 T cell receptor beta chains below come from one sample, sequenced in a study of control samples from healthy donors and cancer patients. Assay: immunoSEQ multiplex PCR; the TCRdb copy retains only in-frame clones and omits some. The sample gives 140,000 to 150,000 clones, 93% of which show up once; 5.8% is in the top ten. Sequencing was done on a sample of blood. The origin of the receptors is a man aged 18 to 29 in good health.

The chain is built from TRBV6-1 and TRBJ1-5; 7 bases align to TRBD1. J gave up 2 bases and V 3 bases, and 13 bases lay outside the gene matches. This CDR3 comprises 18 residues. From germline, CDR1 is MNHNS and CDR2 SASEGT. In DNA form, the CDR3 reads TGTGCCAGCAGTGAGACAGGGACGGCCTCCTCGGGCAATCAGCCCCAGCATTTT. Protein sequence: CASSETGTASSGNQPQHF.

The chain recombines TRBV6-6 with TRBJ1-1; tentatively, D is TRBD1 (6 bases). CDR3 length equals 14 residues. Germline lookup yields CDR1 MNHNY and CDR2 SVGAGI (reference sequence). V shed 4 bases and J shed 7 bases, with 16 bases lying between them. The CDR3 loop is CASSSPTEGGEAFF. The CDR3 nucleotides are TGTGCCAGCAGTTCCCCAACTGAGGGGGGTGAAGCTTTCTTT.

The rearrangement joins TRBV7-2 to TRBJ2-2; D might be TRBD1 (5 bases). V was pared by 2 bases and J by 6 bases, with 10 bases between. The CDR3 sequence is 14 residues long. The germline gives CDR1 SGHTA, CDR2 FQGNSA. In nucleotides, the CDR3 is TGTGCCAGCAGCTTACCAGGGATCTCCGGGGAGCTGTTTTTT. Residues: CASSLPGISGELFF.

The J gene is TRBJ2-3, the V gene TRBV7-8; the D is unclear. CDR3 length equals 13 residues. The V gene lost 8 bases and the J gene lost 0 bases, with 9 bases spanning the gap. The germline V gene has CDR1 SGHVS and CDR2 FQNEAQ. The CDR3 region has the DNA TGTGCCAGCTCCCATCTCAGCACAGATACGCAGTATTTT. Translating gives CASSHLSTDTQYF.

The rearrangement uses TRBV7-9 and TRBJ1-6; D is ambiguous. CDR1 is SEHNR, CDR2 FQNEAQ, per germline (reference sequence). V gave up 3 bases and J gave up 8 bases, with 11 bases separating them. The CDR3 is 14 residues long. The CDR3: CASSFGGDDSPLHF. The DNA for the CDR3 is TGTGCCAGCAGCTTCGGCGGAGACGATTCACCCCTCCACTTT.

Concerning this clone: Other DNA sequences in this sample translate to the same CDR3. The rearrangement joins TRBV19 to TRBJ2-7; possible D gene TRBD1, 6 bases. Germline V lookup: CDR1 LNHDA, CDR2 SQIVND (reference sequence). This CDR3 has 13 residues. With 3 bases removed from V and 2 bases from J, the gap between germline ends came to 8 bases. The CDR3 loop reads CASSIDRTYEQYF. The CDR3 DNA reads as TGTGCCAGTAGTATCGACAGGACCTACGAGCAGTACTTC.

This clone was observed a single time. The chain recombines TRBV5-1 with TRBJ1-2; 7 bases agree with TRBD1. Germline V CDR1 and CDR2: SGHRS, YFSETQ. J was trimmed by 4 bases and V by 0 bases; bases with no gene match: 12. This CDR3 has 17 residues. The chain's CDR3 is CASSLDEAGQTIYGYTF. The CDR3 DNA reads TGCGCCAGCAGCTTGGATGAGGCGGGACAGACGATCTATGGCTACACCTTC.

The chain links TRBV6-5 to TRBJ2-6, with 7 bases matching TRBD2. Germline CDR1 is MNHEY and CDR2 is SVGAGI. This CDR3 has 15 amino acids. The CDR3 sequence: CIPPGGPSWANVLTF. The CDR3 DNA sequence: TGTATCCCCCCGGGAGGACCCTCCTGGGCCAACGTCCTGACTTTC.

The J gene is TRBJ2-7, the V gene TRBV28; D is unclear. CDR1 and CDR2 from the germline V gene are MDHEN and SYDVKM. Deletions cut 3 bases from V and 2 bases from J, with 11 bases between. This CDR3 has 14 amino acids. The CDR3 region has the DNA TGTGCCAGCAGTTTTTTACCTACCACCTACGAGCAGTACTTC. Protein: CASSFLPTTYEQYF. Full variable domain (outside the CDR3, taken from reference TRBV28 and TRBJ2-7): DVKVTQSSRYLVKRTGEKVFLECVQDMDHENMFWYRQDPGLGLRLIYFSYDVKMKEKGDIPEGYSVSREKKERFSLILESASTNQTSMYLCASSFLPTTYEQYFGPGTRLTVT.

The chain recombines TRBV30 with TRBJ2-2; D gene unclear. V was clipped by 2 bases and J by 1 base, with 5 bases between them. This CDR3 contains 13 residues. Germline CDR1 is GTSNPN and CDR2 is SVGIG (reference sequence). The CDR3 coding sequence is TGTGCCTGGAGTTTTCTGAACACCGGGGAGCTGTTTTTT. This translates into CAWSFLNTGELFF.

In this sample, this clone turned up once. V is TRBV18 and J is TRBJ2-2, with TRBD1 matching 8 bases. The germline CDR1 and CDR2 sequences are KGHSH and LQKENI. Trimming removed 3 bases from V and 0 bases from J; junction bases left unmatched: 3. CDR3 size: 16 residues. CDR3 amino acids: CASSPKDRANTGELFF. CDR3 nucleotide sequence: TGTGCCAGCTCACCGAAGGACAGGGCGAACACCGGGGAGCTGTTTTTT.

This sequence joins TRBV10-3 and TRBJ1-3; tentatively, D is TRBD1 (6 bases). Trimming cost V 10 bases and J 4 bases, with 17 bases left between them. This CDR3 is 14 amino acids long. The germline CDR1 and CDR2 sequences are ENHRY and SYGVKD. For the CDR3, the DNA is TGTGCCACCGCGTCGGGGGGGGCCGGAAACACCATATATTTT. Protein sequence: CATASGGAGNTIYF.

The rearrangement joins TRBV13 to TRBJ2-7; 7 bases agree with TRBD1. Per germline, CDR1 PRHDT and CDR2 FYEKMQ (reference sequence). Trimming took 5 bases from V and 2 from J; bases not matched to a gene: 6. CDR3 length: 14 amino acids. The CDR3 DNA sequence: TGTGCCAGCAGCCCAAAGGGGGCCACCTACGAGCAGTACTTC. Translation: CASSPKGATYEQYF.

This clone was detected only a few times. This chain uses TRBV9 with TRBJ1-6, with a tentative D call TRBD1 (5 bases). V was cut by 4 bases and J by 7 bases, with 12 bases left in between. The CDR3 runs to 14 residues. Germline V CDR1 and CDR2: SGDLS, YYNGEE. CDR3: CASSPEGSNSPLHF. In DNA, the CDR3 is TGTGCCAGCAGCCCAGAGGGGTCCAATTCACCCCTCCACTTT.

This chain links TRBV20-1 with TRBJ2-7; D is possibly TRBD1 (5 bases). The V and J ends lost 4 bases and 9 bases respectively, with 13 bases between them. Germline V gene data show CDR1 as DFQATT and CDR2 as SNEGSKA (reference sequence). The CDR3 has 11 residues. Written as DNA, the CDR3 is TGCAGTGCTACCCAAGACAGAAGGCAGTACTTC. Protein product: CSATQDRRQYF.

The gene calls are TRBV24-1 and TRBJ2-3; no reliable D call. CDR3 size: 14 residues. Trimming stripped 1 base from V and 3 bases from J, with 7 bases between. CDR1 and CDR2 from the germline V gene are KGHDR and SFDVKD. CDR3 sequence reads: CATSDFEETDTQYF. The CDR3 DNA is TGTGCCACCAGTGATTTTGAGGAGACAGATACGCAGTATTTT.

A remark on this clone: At one end the junction does not follow the germline gene, possibly because of a read error. As DNA, the CDR3 is TGTGCTAGCAGCTTTGAGGGGGGTACGCAGTATTTT. Translated: CASSFEGGTQYF. The chain carries TRBV7-7 and TRBJ2-3, with D perhaps matching TRBD1 or TRBD2 (6 bases each). Looked up from germline, CDR1 is SSHAT and CDR2 is FNYEAQ (reference sequence). CDR3 length: 12 residues.

The rearrangement uses TRBV7-3 and TRBJ2-1, with unresolved D. CDR1 and CDR2 (germline): SGHTA, FQGTGA. Trimming stripped 1 base from V and 10 bases from J, with 8 bases between. The CDR3 has 12 amino acids. Written as DNA, the CDR3 is TGTGCCAGCAGCTTAAACGTGGGGGAGCAGTTCTTC. It is translated as CASSLNVGEQFF.

The chain recombines TRBV30 with TRBJ1-5; no definite D call. V gave up 0 bases and J gave up 0 bases, with 3 bases separating them. The CDR3 is 13 amino acids. The V gene's germline CDR1 is GTSNPN and CDR2 SVGIG (reference sequence). CDR3 sequence: CAWSVGSNQPQHF. DNA of the CDR3: TGTGCCTGGAGTGTCGGTAGCAATCAGCCCCAGCATTTT.

The rearrangement joins TRBV10-3 to TRBJ2-7; D not certain. Trimming cost V 3 bases and J 5 bases, with 8 bases left between them. CDR3 length: 12 residues. Per germline, CDR1 ENHRY and CDR2 SYGVKD. The CDR3 loop is CAISESRHEQYF. The CDR3 DNA is TGTGCCATCAGTGAATCAAGGCACGAGCAGTACTTC.

This chain connects TRBV6-4 to TRBJ2-1, with D possibly TRBD1 on 5 matching bases. The V end lost 5 bases, the J end lost 8 bases, and 16 bases lay between the germline ends. This CDR3 comprises 14 residues. Germline CDR1 and CDR2: MRHNA and SNTAGT. CDR3 loop: CASSLGQGTHEQFF. The CDR3, as DNA: TGTGCCAGCAGTTTGGGGCAGGGTACCCATGAGCAGTTCTTC.

The rearrangement joins TRBV3-1 (or the pseudogene TRBV3-2) to TRBJ1-5; no definite D call. Germline V gene lookup returns CDR1 LGHDT and CDR2 YNNKEL (reference sequence). Trimming left V 1 base short and J 5 bases short, with 6 bases between. CDR3 size: 13 residues. The CDR3 nucleotides read TGTGCCAGCAGCCAAGTTGCCGATCAGCCCCAGCATTTT. Translating it yields CASSQVADQPQHF.

The genes are TRBV28 and TRBJ1-5; possible D gene TRBD1, 5 bases. Germline V lookup: CDR1 MDHEN, CDR2 SYDVKM. CDR3 size: 16 residues. Between the trimmed V and J ends, which lost 5 bases and 4 bases, there was a span of 18 bases. The chain's CDR3 is CASSPLRGTPNQPQHF. CDR3 nucleotides: TGTGCCAGCAGTCCTTTAAGAGGGACCCCAAATCAGCCCCAGCATTTT. Full variable domain (outside the CDR3, taken from reference TRBV28 and TRBJ1-5): DVKVTQSSRYLVKRTGEKVFLECVQDMDHENMFWYRQDPGLGLRLIYFSYDVKMKEKGDIPEGYSVSREKKERFSLILESASTNQTSMYLCASSPLRGTPNQPQHFGDGTRLSIL.

The chain joins TRBV7-2 to TRBJ2-1; 7 nucleotides align to TRBD2. V lost 5 bases, J lost 0 bases, and 7 bases stayed unmatched. The germline gives CDR1 SGHTA, CDR2 FQGNSA. The CDR3 consists of 16 residues. This CDR3 reads CASSPASGGSYNEQFF. For the CDR3, the DNA is TGTGCCAGCAGCCCGGCTAGCGGAGGCTCCTACAATGAGCAGTTCTTC.

The chain employs TRBV7-9 and TRBJ1-2; unclear D gene. This CDR3 is 12 amino acids long. The ends were cut back, 8 bases at V and 6 bases at J, with 13 bases in the middle. Germline loops: CDR1 SEHNR, CDR2 FQNEAQ (reference sequence). CDR3: CASSGNRDGYTF. For the CDR3, the DNA is TGTGCCAGCTCGGGGAATAGAGATGGCTACACCTTC.

This chain joins TRBV19 and TRBJ2-3; TRBD2 might be the D (6 bases). Germline V CDR1 and CDR2: LNHDA, SQIVND (reference sequence). The CDR3 consists of 12 residues. Deletions cut 4 bases from V and 8 bases from J, with 10 bases between. This chain's CDR3 is CASSTTRGTQYF. CDR3 sequence (DNA): TGTGCCAGTAGTACGACTAGGGGTACGCAGTATTTT.

This clone showed up just once. The rearrangement joins TRBV27 to TRBJ2-4; D is perhaps TRBD2 (6 bases). The CDR3 sequence is 18 residues long. Trimming left V 1 base short and J 6 bases short, with 22 bases between. Germline-derived CDR1 and CDR2 are MNHEY and SMNVEV (reference sequence). CDR3 protein: CASSLFFPGRGNGNIQYF. The CDR3 nucleotides read TGTGCCAGCAGTTTATTCTTTCCTGGGCGGGGAAACGGAAACATTCAGTACTTC.

The chain carries TRBV9 and TRBJ2-3, with 8 bases aligning to TRBD1. The V and J ends lost 0 bases and 4 bases, in that order; junction bases with no gene match: 7. The CDR3 is 16 amino acids. CDR1 is SGDLS and CDR2 is YYNGEE in the germline V gene. Written as DNA, the CDR3 is TGTGCCAGCAGCGTAGGGGGCAGGGGGCTGGCAGATACGCAGTATTTT. As protein: CASSVGGRGLADTQYF.